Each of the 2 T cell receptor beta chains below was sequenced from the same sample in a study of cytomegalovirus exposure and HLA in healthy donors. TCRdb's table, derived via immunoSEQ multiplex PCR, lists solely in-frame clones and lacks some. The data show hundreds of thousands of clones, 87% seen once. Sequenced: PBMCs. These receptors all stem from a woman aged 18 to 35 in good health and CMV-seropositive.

The CDR3 sequence is CASRGGGYSYNEQFF. For the CDR3, the DNA is TGTGCCAGCAGGGGCGGGGGGTACTCCTACAATGAGCAGTTCTTC. This chain links TRBV6-1 with TRBJ2-1, with TRBD2 identical over 8 bases. Germline CDR1 reads MNHNS; CDR2 reads SASEGT. The trim removed 6 bases at V and 0 bases at J, leaving 4 bases unmatched. The CDR3 runs to 15 residues.

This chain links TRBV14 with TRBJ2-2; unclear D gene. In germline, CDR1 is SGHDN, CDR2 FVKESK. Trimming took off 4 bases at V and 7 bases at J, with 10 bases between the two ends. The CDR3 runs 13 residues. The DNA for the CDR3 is TGTGCCAGCAGCCTCGCCCCCGGCGGGGAGCTGTTTTTT. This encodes CASSLAPGGELFF.